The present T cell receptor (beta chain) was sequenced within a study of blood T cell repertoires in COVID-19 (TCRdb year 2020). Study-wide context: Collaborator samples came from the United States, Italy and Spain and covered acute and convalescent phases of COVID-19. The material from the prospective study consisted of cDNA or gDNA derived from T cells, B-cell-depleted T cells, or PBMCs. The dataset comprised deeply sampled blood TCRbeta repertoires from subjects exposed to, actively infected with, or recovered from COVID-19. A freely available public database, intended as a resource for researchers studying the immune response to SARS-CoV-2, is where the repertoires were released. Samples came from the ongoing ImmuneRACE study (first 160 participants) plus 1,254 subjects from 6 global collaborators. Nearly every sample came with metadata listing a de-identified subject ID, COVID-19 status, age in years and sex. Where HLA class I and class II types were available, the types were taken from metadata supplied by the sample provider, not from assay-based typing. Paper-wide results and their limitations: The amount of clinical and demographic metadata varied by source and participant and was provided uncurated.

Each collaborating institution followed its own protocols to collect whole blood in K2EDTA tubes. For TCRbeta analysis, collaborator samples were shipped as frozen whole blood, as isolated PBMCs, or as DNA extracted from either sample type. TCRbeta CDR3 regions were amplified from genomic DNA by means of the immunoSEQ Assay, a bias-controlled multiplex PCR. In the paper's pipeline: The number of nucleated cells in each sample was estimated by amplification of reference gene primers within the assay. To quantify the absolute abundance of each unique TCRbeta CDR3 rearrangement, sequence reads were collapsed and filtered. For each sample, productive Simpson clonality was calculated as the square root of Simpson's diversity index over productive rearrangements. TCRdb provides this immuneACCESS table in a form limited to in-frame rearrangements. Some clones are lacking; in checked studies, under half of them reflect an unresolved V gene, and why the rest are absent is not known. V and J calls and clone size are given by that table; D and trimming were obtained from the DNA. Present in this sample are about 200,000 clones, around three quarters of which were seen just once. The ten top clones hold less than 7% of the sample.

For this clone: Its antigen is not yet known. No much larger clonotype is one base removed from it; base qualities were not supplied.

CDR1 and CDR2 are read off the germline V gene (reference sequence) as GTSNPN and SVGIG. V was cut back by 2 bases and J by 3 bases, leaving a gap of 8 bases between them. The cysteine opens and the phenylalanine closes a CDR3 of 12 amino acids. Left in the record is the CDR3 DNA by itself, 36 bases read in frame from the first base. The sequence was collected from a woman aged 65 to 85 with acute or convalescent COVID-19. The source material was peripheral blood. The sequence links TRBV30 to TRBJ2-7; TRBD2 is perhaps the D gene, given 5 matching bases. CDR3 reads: CAWSSGVYEQYF. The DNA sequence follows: TGTGCCTGGAGTTCCGGGGTCTACGAGCAGTACTTC.